Below, 30 T cell receptor beta chains from the same sample are listed, as sequenced in a study of response to subunit inactivated influenza vaccine. Each CDR3 protein is one row after TCRdb ran MiXCR on the RT-PCR reads. The table lists almost 600,000 distinct CDR3 sequences, less than 15% of them singletons, with around 10% in the top ten. Sequences were derived from PBMCs from blood, sampled less than 13 days after vaccination. Every receptor here comes from a man aged 45-65 years who received an inactivated influenza vaccine.

The CDR3: CASRQRGGWNTEAFF. The CDR3 nucleotides are TGTGCCAGCAGACAGAGGGGGGGGTGGAACACTGAAGCTTTCTTT. The J gene is TRBJ1-1, the V gene TRBV12-3 or TRBV12-4; tentatively, D is TRBD1 (6 bases). With 6 bases removed from V and 1 base from J, the gap between germline ends came to 15 bases. The CDR3 extends over 15 amino acids.

CDR3 DNA: TGTGCCAGCAGACTTCTAGCGGGGGGCCGGGATGAGCAGTTCTTC. It translates to CASRLLAGGRDEQFF. This chain uses TRBV12-3 or TRBV12-4 with TRBJ2-1; 11 nucleotides align to TRBD2. This CDR3 has 15 amino acids. Trimming removed 6 bases from V and 8 bases from J; junction bases left unmatched: 9.

This clonotype occurred a few times. The J gene is TRBJ2-5, the V gene TRBV24-1, with D hard to call. CDR3 size: 16 residues. Trimming cost V 1 base and J 5 bases, with 16 bases left between them. The germline V gene has CDR1 KGHDR and CDR2 SFDVKD. This chain's CDR3 is CATSDFYRLWKETQYF. As DNA, the CDR3 is TGTGCCACCAGTGATTTTTACCGATTATGGAAGGAGACCCAGTACTTC.

This clonotype was observed a few times. The rearrangement joins TRBV7-9 to TRBJ2-1, with 7 bases that match TRBD1. J lost 6 bases, V lost 1 base, and 6 bases had no gene match. CDR1 and CDR2 from the germline V gene are SEHNR and FQNEAQ (reference sequence). The CDR3 has 15 residues. The DNA of the CDR3 is TGTGCCAGCAGCTTAGGCCGACAGGGAATCAATGAGCAGTTCTTC. Residues: CASSLGRQGINEQFF.

Of note for this clonotype: No conserved phenylalanine or tryptophan ends this CDR3, so it is likely a read error. The rearrangement uses TRBV10-3 and TRBJ2-2, with unresolved D. The CDR3 contains 15 residues. Germline lookup yields CDR1 ENHRY and CDR2 SYGVKD. With 2 bases removed from V and 0 bases from J, the gap between germline ends came to 7 bases. CDR3 region: CAISEGQTNTGELFL. CDR3 nucleotide sequence: TGTGCCATCAGTGAGGGCCAGACGAACACCGGGGAGCTGTTTTTA.

This chain connects TRBV12-3 or TRBV12-4 to TRBJ2-5; no firm D call. The CDR3 is 13 amino acids. Trimming cost V 4 bases and J 1 base, with 7 bases left between them. This chain's CDR3 is CASSSPAQETQYF. CDR3 in DNA: TGTGCCAGCAGTTCCCCCGCCCAAGAGACCCAGTACTTC.

This clonotype has only a few counts. The chain joins TRBV5-4 to TRBJ2-7; D might be TRBD2 (5 bases). The CDR3 has 15 amino acids. Germline CDR1 is SGHNT and CDR2 is YYREEE (reference sequence). Deletions cut 4 bases from V and 0 bases from J, with 14 bases between. As DNA, the CDR3 is TGTGCCAGCAGCCGCGGAGGTGACAACTCCTACGAGCAGTACTTC. Protein: CASSRGGDNSYEQYF.

This clonotype has a handful of counts. The chain carries TRBV29-1 and TRBJ2-5, with a weak D call TRBD2 (6 bases). CDR3 length: 15 amino acids. Germline-derived CDR1 and CDR2 are SQVTM and ANQGSEA. Trimming shortened V by 2 bases and J by 7 bases, and 20 bases separated the two germline ends. In DNA, the CDR3 is TGCAGCGTTGAATCTTGGCAGGGACTTTTTTGGACCCAGTACTTC. Amino acids: CSVESWQGLFWTQYF.

This clonotype was observed a few times. The V call is TRBV20-1, the J call TRBJ2-1, with 11 bases identical to TRBD2. The trim removed 6 bases at V and 6 bases at J, leaving 7 bases unmatched. Looked up from germline, CDR1 is DFQATT and CDR2 is SNEGSKA (reference sequence). The length of the CDR3 is 14 residues. The CDR3 region is CSAVTSGKLNEQFF. For the CDR3, the DNA is TGCAGTGCCGTGACTAGCGGGAAACTCAATGAGCAGTTCTTC.

This clonotype has only a few counts. The chain links TRBV11-2 to TRBJ1-2; D not resolved. The V and J ends lost 5 bases and 8 bases respectively, with 21 bases between them. The CDR3 is 15 residues long. Germline values: CDR1 SGHAT, CDR2 FQNNGV. CDR3 coding DNA: TGTGCCAGCAGCATTAGTGGTTCAGCCGCCGGAGGCTACACCTTC. Its translation is CASSISGSAAGGYTF.

The rearrangement links TRBV10-3 to TRBJ2-5; 7 nucleotides match TRBD1. Germline loops: CDR1 ENHRY, CDR2 SYGVKD. V lost 6 bases and J lost 2; bases outside the gene matches: 9. The CDR3 runs to 15 residues. The CDR3, as DNA: TGTGCCATCAGGAAGAAACAGGGGCCACAAGAGACCCAGTACTTC. Amino acids: CAIRKKQGPQETQYF.

This clonotype was seen repeatedly, ten times or more. At one end the junction does not follow the germline gene, possibly because of a read error. The CDR3 sequence is CASSLGQINSPLHF. CDR3 DNA sequence: TGCGCCAGCAGCTTGGGACAGATTAATTCACCCCTCCACTTT. J is TRBJ1-6 and V is TRBV7-9, with 7 bases that match TRBD1. There are 14 residues in the CDR3. Germline V gene sequence: CDR1 SEHNR, CDR2 FQNEAQ (reference sequence).

This clonotype showed up just a few times. The V and J genes are TRBV6-5 and TRBJ1-1, with D possibly TRBD1 on 5 matching bases. The CDR3 covers 15 residues. Germline V gives CDR1 MNHEY, CDR2 SVGAGI. V was cut by 0 bases and J by 1 base, with 9 bases left in between. CDR3: CASSYSGEANTEAFF. For the CDR3, the DNA is TGTGCCAGCAGTTACTCAGGGGAAGCGAACACTGAAGCTTTCTTT.

This clonotype has more than one count but fewer than ten. The genes are TRBV6-1 and TRBJ2-2; 14 bases are shared with TRBD2. The ends lost 8 bases at V and 6 bases at J; junction bases unmatched: 5. The CDR3 sequence is 15 residues long. CDR1 and CDR2 from the germline V gene are MNHNS and SASEGT. CDR3 sequence reads: CASEQGLAGAGELFF. The CDR3 region has the DNA TGTGCCAGCGAACAGGGACTAGCGGGGGCCGGGGAGCTGTTTTTT.

The chain is built from TRBV20-1 and TRBJ1-5; D uncertain. Per the germline V gene, CDR1 is DFQATT and CDR2 is SNEGSKA (reference sequence). V lost 4 bases and J 3 bases, leaving 10 bases between the germline ends. CDR3 length: 13 amino acids. The CDR3 bases are TGCAGTGCTAATCTCCCTTACAATCAGCCCCAGCATTTT. Its protein product is CSANLPYNQPQHF.

A few counts support this clonotype. V usage is TRBV7-2 and J usage is TRBJ2-5; the D is unclear. This CDR3 spans 13 amino acids. Trimming shortened V by 2 bases and J by 4 bases, and 8 bases separated the two germline ends. Germline CDR1 SGHTA, CDR2 FQGNSA. The CDR3 coding sequence is TGTGCCAGCAGCTTATTCCGGGCAGAGACCCAGTACTTC. Protein: CASSLFRAETQYF.

This clonotype has a handful of counts. This chain links TRBV5-8 with TRBJ2-7; 10 bases agree with TRBD1. The CDR3 contains 16 residues. Germline CDR1 and CDR2: SGHTS and YDEGEE. V lost 2 bases and J lost 2; bases outside the gene matches: 7. The CDR3 DNA is TGTGCCAGCAGCTTTGGCGGGACAGGGGTCACCTACGAGCAGTACTTC. Its translation is CASSFGGTGVTYEQYF.

This clonotype turned up a few times. This rearrangement joins TRBV6-5 to TRBJ1-2; 7 bases fit TRBD1. The CDR3 has 16 residues. V trimming: 2 bases; J trimming: 8 bases; junction bases outside the gene matches: 14. CDR1 and CDR2 (germline): MNHEY, SVGAGI. The CDR3: CASSYRGGQTYGGYTF. DNA of the CDR3: TGTGCCAGCAGTTACCGGGGGGGACAGACCTATGGCGGCTACACCTTC.

This rearrangement joins TRBV7-9 to TRBJ2-1; no reliable D call. Per the germline V gene, CDR1 is SEHNR and CDR2 is FQNEAQ (reference sequence). With 7 bases removed from V and 10 bases from J, the gap between germline ends came to 20 bases. This CDR3 spans 14 amino acids. The CDR3 region has the DNA TGTGCCAGCAAGGGCGCGCCAAGCTCCGGCGAGCAGTTCTTC. This gives the protein CASKGAPSSGEQFF.

The rearrangement links TRBV10-3 to TRBJ2-5; D may be TRBD1 (5 bases). This CDR3 comprises 14 residues. Trimming left V 4 bases short and J 5 bases short, with 14 bases between. Germline lookup yields CDR1 ENHRY and CDR2 SYGVKD. CDR3 nucleotide sequence: TGTGCCATCAGTGGTATACAGGCTAGGGAGACCCAGTACTTC. Translated, it gives CAISGIQARETQYF.

The genes are TRBV14 and TRBJ1-6, with 9 bases fitting TRBD1. Trimming cost V 0 bases and J 11 bases; bases outside gene matches: 8. Germline V gene data show CDR1 as SGHDN and CDR2 as FVKESK. CDR3 length equals 16 residues. The chain's CDR3 is CASSQDTGTGIAPLHF. The CDR3 coding sequence is TGTGCCAGCAGCCAAGACACCGGGACAGGGATTGCACCCCTCCACTTT.

This clonotype turned up a few times. V is TRBV4-2 and J is TRBJ2-7; a weak D match, TRBD2 (5 bases). V shed 1 base and J shed 5 bases, with 12 bases lying between them. The CDR3 is made up of 14 amino acids. Germline CDR1 reads LGHNA; CDR2 reads YNFKEQ. This CDR3 reads CASSQVPGLHEQYF. In nucleotides, the CDR3 is TGTGCCAGCAGCCAAGTTCCTGGACTGCACGAGCAGTACTTC.

This clonotype was seen many times. V usage is TRBV4-1 and J usage is TRBJ1-1; TRBD1 aligns across 7 bases. Trimming took 2 bases from V and 0 from J; bases not matched to a gene: 3. The V gene's germline CDR1 is MGHRA and CDR2 YSYEKL. The CDR3 totals 15 residues. CDR3 region: CASSQWDRMNTEAFF. As DNA, the CDR3 is TGCGCCAGCAGCCAATGGGACAGAATGAACACTGAAGCTTTCTTT.

This clonotype was seen ten or more times. This chain's CDR3 is CASSLGGPWNTEAFF. The CDR3 DNA reads as TGTGCCAGCAGTTTAGGGGGGCCTTGGAACACTGAAGCTTTCTTT. This sequence joins TRBV12-3 or TRBV12-4 and TRBJ1-1; weak D call: TRBD1 (6 bases). V lost 1 base and J lost 1, with 10 bases in between. The CDR3 loop spans 15 amino acids.

The rearrangement uses TRBV3-1 and TRBJ2-5; no clear D. With 4 bases removed from V and 4 bases from J, the gap between germline ends came to 16 bases. Germline CDR1 LGHDT, CDR2 YNNKEL (reference sequence). The CDR3 runs 15 residues. Here the CDR3 reads CASSRSRGFGETQYF. CDR3 DNA sequence: TGTGCCAGCAGCCGATCACGCGGCTTTGGAGAGACCCAGTACTTC.

The chain links TRBV6-2 or TRBV6-3 to TRBJ1-5; weak D call: TRBD1 (6 bases). The CDR3 runs 16 residues. The V gene's germline CDR1 is MNHEY and CDR2 SVGEGT. V lost 2 bases and J lost 4, with 15 bases in between. In DNA form, the CDR3 reads TGTGCCAGCAGTTACCACGGACAGTCCCGGAATCAGCCCCAGCATTTT. Translating gives CASSYHGQSRNQPQHF.

This clonotype was seen a few times. The chain links TRBV7-9 to TRBJ1-3; 7 nucleotides align to TRBD1. Looked up from germline, CDR1 is SEHNR and CDR2 is FQNEAQ (reference sequence). This CDR3 has 16 amino acids. V shed 2 bases and J 1 base; nucleotides not matched to a gene: 5. For the CDR3, the DNA is TGTGCCAGCAGCTTAAGAGAGGGACAGTCTGGAAACACCATATATTTT. It is translated as CASSLREGQSGNTIYF. The entire variable domain, with the rest obtained from reference TRBV7-9 and TRBJ1-3, is as follows: DTGVSQNPRHKITKRGQNVTFRCDPISEHNRLYWYRQTLGQGPEFLTYFQNEAQLEKSRLLSDRFSAERPKGSFSTLEIQRTEQGDSAMYLCASSLREGQSGNTIYFGEGSWLTVV.

The chain employs TRBV12-3 or TRBV12-4 and TRBJ2-1; D remains ambiguous. CDR3 length: 13 amino acids. V dropped 1 base and J dropped 10 bases, with 11 bases sitting between them. CDR3 region: CASSLVGVGEQFF. The CDR3 nucleotides read TGTGCCAGCAGTTTAGTCGGAGTTGGAGAGCAGTTCTTC.

The chain has TRBV9 and TRBJ2-5; possibly TRBD1 or TRBD2 for D (6 bases each). The germline gives CDR1 SGDLS, CDR2 YYNGEE. Trimming left V 2 bases short and J 1 base short, with 12 bases between. The CDR3 covers 15 residues. The CDR3 reads CASSVVPGAQETQYF. CDR3 DNA sequence: TGTGCCAGCAGCGTTGTTCCGGGGGCCCAAGAGACCCAGTACTTC.

This clonotype occurred a few times. Mismatch with germline at one junction end may stem from a read error. The rearrangement links TRBV11-2 to TRBJ2-1; D might be TRBD2 (6 bases). This CDR3 region has 14 residues. CDR1 and CDR2 from the germline V gene are SGHAT and FQNNGV. Here the CDR3 reads CASSWSGSYNERFF. The CDR3 nucleotides are TGTGCCAGCAGCTGGAGCGGGTCGTACAATGAGCGGTTCTTC.